This passage covers 13 T cell receptor beta chains from one sample sequenced in a study of blood T cell repertoires in COVID-19. Generated by immunoSEQ multiplex PCR, the TCRdb table keeps only in-frame clones and is missing some. The table shows 150,000 to 200,000 clones, with roughly nine tenths occurring only once. The sample comprised peripheral blood. These receptors were taken from a man aged 55 to 70 with active or convalescent COVID-19.

The chain carries TRBV5-7 and TRBJ1-1, with 12 nucleotides matching TRBD1. TRBV5-7 is reported as an ORF; its role is uncertain. Losses at the gene ends were 7 bases for V and 4 bases for J; bases not matched to a gene: 11. The CDR3 is 16 amino acids. The CDR3, as DNA: TGTGCCAGCCGCTGCCGGGACAGGGGGCAAGGCACTGAAGCTTTCTTT. This sequence encodes CASRCRDRGQGTEAFF.

The chain combines TRBV4-1 with TRBJ2-1, with D possibly TRBD2 on 5 matching bases. Trimming cost V 0 bases and J 3 bases, with 12 bases left between them. Germline V gene sequence: CDR1 MGHRA, CDR2 YSYEKL. The CDR3 totals 16 residues. The CDR3: CASSQEVARFYNEQFF. The CDR3 bases are TGCGCCAGCAGCCAAGAGGTAGCGAGATTCTACAATGAGCAGTTCTTC.

This chain joins TRBV6-5 and TRBJ2-1; 11 bases map to TRBD2. The V gene end was trimmed by 0 bases and the J gene end by 7 bases; junction bases not matched to a gene: 2. The CDR3 consists of 15 residues. Germline CDR1 reads MNHEY; CDR2 reads SVGAGI. The CDR3 here is CASSYSSSGGNEQFF. CDR3 coding DNA: TGTGCCAGCAGTTACTCGTCTAGCGGGGGGAATGAGCAGTTCTTC.

This chain uses TRBV2 with TRBJ2-5; TRBD2 might be the D (6 bases). Trimming cost V 10 bases and J 2 bases, with 17 bases left between them. CDR1 and CDR2 from the germline V gene are SNHLY and FYNNEI. The CDR3 has 14 residues. This chain's CDR3 is CATARGWGQETQYF. The CDR3 nucleotides are TGTGCCACGGCCCGGGGGTGGGGGCAAGAGACCCAGTACTTC.

V usage is TRBV6-5 and J usage is TRBJ1-3; 7 positions agree with TRBD1. The length of the CDR3 is 16 residues. The V gene end was trimmed by 3 bases and the J gene end by 4 bases; junction bases not matched to a gene: 9. Per germline, CDR1 MNHEY and CDR2 SVGAGI. CDR3 in amino acids: CASSYTAGGPGNTIYF. The CDR3 nucleotides are TGTGCCAGCAGTTATACGGCAGGGGGGCCAGGAAACACCATATATTTT.

The chain is built from TRBV3-1 (or the pseudogene TRBV3-2) and TRBJ1-6; 11 nucleotides line up with TRBD1. The V gene's germline CDR1 is LGHDT and CDR2 YNNKEL (reference sequence). The CDR3 totals 19 residues. V was clipped by 2 bases and J by 9 bases; unmatched bases: 15. The CDR3 DNA follows: TGTGCCAGCAGCCAAAATCGGGTATGGGGGACAGGGGGATTTTCACCCCTCCACTTT. Amino acid sequence: CASSQNRVWGTGGFSPLHF.

Comments on this clone: This specimen includes other DNA sequences encoding the same CDR3. V is TRBV11-2 and J is TRBJ1-2; D possibly corresponds to TRBD1 (6 bases). CDR1 and CDR2 from the germline V gene are SGHAT and FQNNGV. The CDR3 loop spans 13 amino acids. V dropped 5 bases and J dropped 4 bases, with 11 bases sitting between them. CDR3 nucleotide sequence: TGTGCCAGCAGCCTCGGACAGAGCTATGGCTACACCTTC. Translation gives CASSLGQSYGYTF.

The chain recombines TRBV2 with TRBJ2-5, with a possible D match to TRBD2 (5 bases). CDR3 length: 21 amino acids. Germline lookup yields CDR1 SNHLY and CDR2 FYNNEI. V lost 6 bases and J lost 0, with 32 bases in between. CDR3 DNA: TGTGCCAGCAGCCACGAGAACCCCGGAACTAGTGGGAGTTGGCACCAAGAGACCCAGTACTTC. It translates to CASSHENPGTSGSWHQETQYF.

The CDR3 reads CASSLAGQGRYEQYF. For the CDR3, the DNA is TGTGCCAGCAGCTTAGCGGGACAGGGGAGATACGAGCAGTACTTC. V is TRBV7-6 and J is TRBJ2-7, with TRBD1 matching over 10 bases. The trim removed 0 bases at V and 4 bases at J, leaving 3 bases unmatched. Germline-derived CDR1 and CDR2 are SGHVS and FNYEAQ. This CDR3 is built from 15 residues.

The chain links TRBV2 to TRBJ1-1; 9 bases align to TRBD1. Per the germline V gene, CDR1 is SNHLY and CDR2 is FYNNEI. The J segment lost 4 bases and the V segment lost 7 bases, leaving 4 bases of the junction unmatched. The CDR3 runs to 13 residues. CDR3 in DNA: TGTGCCAGCAACAGGGGGCCTGGCACTGAAGCTTTCTTT. It codes for CASNRGPGTEAFF.

In this sample, this clone turned up once. This chain uses TRBV7-2 with TRBJ2-5, with TRBD2 matching 14 bases. V was clipped by 5 bases and J by 4 bases; unmatched bases: 3. This CDR3 has 15 residues. Germline V gene sequence: CDR1 SGHTA, CDR2 FQGNSA. The CDR3, as DNA: TGTGCCAGCAGCCGCGGACTAGCGGGAGGAGAGACCCAGTACTTC. As protein: CASSRGLAGGETQYF. Full variable domain (rest looked up from reference TRBV7-2 and TRBJ2-5): GAGVSQSPSNKVTEKGKDVELRCDPISGHTALYWYRQSLGQGLEFLIYFQGNSAPDKSGLPSDRFSAERTGGSVSTLTIQRTQQEDSAVYLCASSRGLAGGETQYFGPGTRLLVL.

The chain combines TRBV6-5 with TRBJ1-1; D is possibly TRBD1 (5 bases). V lost 0 bases to trimming and J lost 7 bases, with 9 bases between them. The germline V gene has CDR1 MNHEY and CDR2 SVGAGI. This CDR3 spans 13 amino acids. As DNA, the CDR3 is TGTGCCAGCAGTTACTCGTCGCAGGGTGAAGCTTTCTTT. Encoded protein: CASSYSSQGEAFF.

This chain connects TRBV7-9 to TRBJ1-2; possible D gene TRBD1, 6 bases. V lost 5 bases and J 8 bases, leaving 18 bases between the germline ends. The germline gives CDR1 SEHNR, CDR2 FQNEAQ (reference sequence). The CDR3 is 14 residues long. In DNA form, the CDR3 reads TGTGCCAGCAGCCGAGAGACAGGCTTAGGCGGCTACACCTTC. Translated, it gives CASSRETGLGGYTF.